Each of the 9 T cell receptor beta chains below was sequenced from the same sample in a study of T-cell memory formation after mild COVID-19. Each CDR3 protein gets one entry after TCRdb re-called the 5' RACE reads with MiXCR. The sample has about 110,000 distinct CDR3 sequences; approximately 21% are singletons. The sample was PBMCs or a T cell subset sorted from them (not recorded which). The source of these receptors is a man aged 18-30 years who had mild COVID-19 (a few samples of this study predate the infection). Cell type and time point are not known.

This clonotype was counted only a few times. The chain employs TRBV30 and TRBJ1-4, with D hard to call. CDR1 and CDR2 from the germline V gene are GTSNPN and SVGIG (reference sequence). V lost 1 base and J lost 7, with 13 bases in between. The CDR3 contains 14 residues. The DNA of the CDR3 is TGTGCCTGGAGTGAGGTTGGGGATACTGAAAAACTGTTTTTT. As protein: CAWSEVGDTEKLFF.

This clonotype was picked up a small number of times. The gene calls are TRBV5-4 and TRBJ2-6, with D maybe TRBD1 (5 bases). The CDR3 has 18 amino acids. From germline, CDR1 is SGHNT and CDR2 YYREEE (reference sequence). V lost 4 bases to trimming and J lost 0 bases, with 17 bases between them. CDR3 nucleotide sequence: TGTGCCAGCAGCAGTGGTTGGGGCCGTAACTCTGGGGCCAACGTCCTGACTTTC. The encoded protein is CASSSGWGRNSGANVLTF.

V and J are TRBV5-6 and TRBJ2-2, with 10 bases lining up with TRBD2. The V and J ends lost 6 bases and 5 bases, in that order; junction bases with no gene match: 7. This CDR3 comprises 15 residues. Per the germline V gene, CDR1 is SGHDT and CDR2 is YYEEEE. The CDR3 sequence is CASNKGLAYTGELFF. The CDR3 coding sequence is TGTGCCAGCAATAAGGGACTAGCGTATACCGGGGAGCTGTTTTTT.

This clonotype has a handful of counts. This rearrangement joins TRBV7-2 to TRBJ1-2, with TRBD1 as a possible D gene (6 bases). Per the germline V gene, CDR1 is SGHTA and CDR2 is FQGNSA. The ends were cut back, 0 bases at V and 0 bases at J, with 14 bases in the middle. CDR3 length: 17 amino acids. The CDR3 loop reads CASSLAFRTGPNYGYTF. DNA for the CDR3: TGTGCCAGCAGCTTAGCTTTCCGAACAGGGCCTAACTATGGCTACACCTTC.

This clonotype was seen a handful of times. V and J are TRBV10-1 and TRBJ2-7, with D perhaps being TRBD1 or TRBD2 (5 bases each). Germline values: CDR1 WNHNN, CDR2 SYGVQD (reference sequence). Trimming removed 3 bases from V and 3 bases from J, with 9 bases in between. The length of the CDR3 is 13 residues. The CDR3 sequence is CASSDGAGYEQYF. The CDR3 DNA follows: TGCGCCAGCAGTGACGGGGCCGGCTACGAGCAGTACTTC.

This clonotype was detected a few times. The chain has TRBV23-1 and TRBJ2-1; TRBD1 matches 11 bases. TRBV23-1 is flagged as an ORF with uncertain function. Trimming cost V 6 bases and J 4 bases; bases outside gene matches: 5. CDR3 length equals 15 residues. The CDR3 reads CASREGQGEYNEQFF. DNA for the CDR3: TGCGCCAGCAGAGAGGGACAGGGGGAATACAATGAGCAGTTCTTC.

This clonotype was counted only a few times. This chain joins TRBV7-9 and TRBJ1-1; D uncertain. V was cut by 5 bases and J by 0 bases, with 7 bases left in between. Looked up from germline, CDR1 is SEHNR and CDR2 is FQNEAQ (reference sequence). The CDR3 runs 13 residues. CDR3 coding DNA: TGTGCCAGCAGCGCCGGGATGAACACTGAAGCTTTCTTT. The encoded protein is CASSAGMNTEAFF.

This clonotype has more than one count but fewer than ten. The chain has TRBV29-1 and TRBJ2-1; D is unclear. The germline gives CDR1 SQVTM, CDR2 ANQGSEA. CDR3 length: 16 residues. Trimming pared 5 bases from V and 0 bases from J, leaving 17 bases between. CDR3 in amino acids: CSVSPRGPSSYNEQFF. CDR3 in DNA: TGCAGCGTTTCCCCACGTGGCCCGAGCTCCTACAATGAGCAGTTCTTC.

This chain connects TRBV7-3 to TRBJ2-5, with D tentatively TRBD1 (5 bases). The CDR3 consists of 15 residues. V shed 5 bases and J shed 5 bases, with 18 bases lying between them. Germline values: CDR1 SGHTA, CDR2 FQGTGA. The CDR3 sequence: CASSPGPSIDETQYF. The CDR3 DNA sequence: TGTGCCAGCAGCCCAGGGCCTAGTATTGATGAGACCCAGTACTTC.